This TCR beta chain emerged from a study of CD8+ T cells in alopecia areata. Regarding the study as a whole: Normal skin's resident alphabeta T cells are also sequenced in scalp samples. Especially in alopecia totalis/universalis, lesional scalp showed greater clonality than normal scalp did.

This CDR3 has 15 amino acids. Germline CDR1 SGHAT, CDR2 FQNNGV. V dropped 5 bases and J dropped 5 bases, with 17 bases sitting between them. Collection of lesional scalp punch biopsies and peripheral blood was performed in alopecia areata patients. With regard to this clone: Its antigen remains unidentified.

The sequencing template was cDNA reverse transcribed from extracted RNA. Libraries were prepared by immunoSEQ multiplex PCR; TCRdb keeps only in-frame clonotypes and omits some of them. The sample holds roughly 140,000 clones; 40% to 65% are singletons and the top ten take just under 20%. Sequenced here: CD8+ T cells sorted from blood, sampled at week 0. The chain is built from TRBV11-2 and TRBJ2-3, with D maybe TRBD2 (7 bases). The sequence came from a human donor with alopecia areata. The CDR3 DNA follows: TGTGCCAGCAGCCAGTTAGGGGGGGTGGAAGATACGCAGTATTTT. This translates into CASSQLGGVEDTQYF.